This T cell receptor beta chain derives from a study of T cells in localized non-small cell lung cancer. Study-wide points: Longer overall survival was associated with a higher density of T cells in the blood. Across samples, adjacent lung featured a median around 57 of the top 100 tumor clones. A single tumor region was sequenced, leaving heterogeneity possible.

Clones were read by immunoSEQ multiplex PCR, and TCRdb kept only the in-frame ones, dropping some. This sample has about 2,000 clones, with 20% to 25% found just once. Adjacent lung lacking atypia came from at least 2 cm beyond the tumor margin. There are a few counts of this clone. The antigen is not known. The germline V gene encodes CDR1 GTSNPN and CDR2 SVGIG (reference sequence). This CDR3 has 14 residues. V was cut by 7 bases and J by 4 bases, with 17 bases left in between. This sequence joins TRBV30 and TRBJ1-3, with D perhaps matching TRBD1 (5 bases). This sequence originates from a male donor aged 60 or over with stage I lung adenocarcinoma. This material consisted of normal lung tissue next to the tumor, taken before any cancer treatment. The CDR3 region is CASGGGEFGNTIYF. CDR3 sequence (DNA): TGTGCCTCGGGTGGGGGGGAATTCGGAAACACCATATATTTT.